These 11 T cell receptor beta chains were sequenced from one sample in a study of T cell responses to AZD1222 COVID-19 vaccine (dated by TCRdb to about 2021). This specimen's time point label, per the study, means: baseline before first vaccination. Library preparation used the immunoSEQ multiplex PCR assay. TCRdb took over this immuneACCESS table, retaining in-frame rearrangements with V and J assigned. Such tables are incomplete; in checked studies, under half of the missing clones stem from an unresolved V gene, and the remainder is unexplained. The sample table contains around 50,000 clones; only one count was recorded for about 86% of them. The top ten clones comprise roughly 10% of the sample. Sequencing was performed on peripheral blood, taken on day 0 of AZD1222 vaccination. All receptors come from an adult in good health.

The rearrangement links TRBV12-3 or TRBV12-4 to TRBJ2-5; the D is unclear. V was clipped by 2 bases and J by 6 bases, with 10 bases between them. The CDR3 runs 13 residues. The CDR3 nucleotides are TGTGCCAGCAGTTTACCCGCCTGGAAGACCCAGTACTTC. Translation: CASSLPAWKTQYF.

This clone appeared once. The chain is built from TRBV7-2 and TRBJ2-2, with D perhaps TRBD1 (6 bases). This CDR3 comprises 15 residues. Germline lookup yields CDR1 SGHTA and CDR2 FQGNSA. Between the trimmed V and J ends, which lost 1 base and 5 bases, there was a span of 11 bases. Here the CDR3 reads CASSLVARGTGELFF. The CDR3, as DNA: TGTGCCAGCAGCTTAGTGGCGAGGGGGACCGGGGAGCTGTTTTTT.

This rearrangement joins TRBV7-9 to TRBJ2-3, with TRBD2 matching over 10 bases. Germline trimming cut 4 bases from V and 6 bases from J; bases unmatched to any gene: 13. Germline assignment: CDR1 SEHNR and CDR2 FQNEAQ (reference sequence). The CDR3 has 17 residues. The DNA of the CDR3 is TGTGCCAGCAGCTCCCTCAAGGGACTAGCGTATACGGATACGCAGTATTTT. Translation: CASSSLKGLAYTDTQYF.

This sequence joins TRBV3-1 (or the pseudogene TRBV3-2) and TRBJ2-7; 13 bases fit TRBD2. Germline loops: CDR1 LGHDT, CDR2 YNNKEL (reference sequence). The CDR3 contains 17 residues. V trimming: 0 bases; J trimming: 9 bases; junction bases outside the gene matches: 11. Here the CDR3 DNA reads TGTGCCAGCAGCCAAGAACCCGGAACTAGCGGGGGGGCGGCGCAGTACTTC. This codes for CASSQEPGTSGGAAQYF.

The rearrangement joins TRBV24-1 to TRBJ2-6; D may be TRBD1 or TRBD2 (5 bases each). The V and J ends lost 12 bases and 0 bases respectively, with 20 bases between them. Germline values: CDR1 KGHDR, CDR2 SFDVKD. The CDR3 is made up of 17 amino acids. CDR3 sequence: CASRPGPLDSGANVLTF. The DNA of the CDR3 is TGTGCCTCCCGTCCGGGACCTCTGGACTCTGGGGCCAACGTCCTGACTTTC.

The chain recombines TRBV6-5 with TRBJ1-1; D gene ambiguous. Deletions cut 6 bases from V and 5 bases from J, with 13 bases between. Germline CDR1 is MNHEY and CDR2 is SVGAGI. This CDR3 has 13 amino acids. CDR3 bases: TGTGCCAGCAGGACGCTGACCTTAACTGAAGCTTTCTTT. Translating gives CASRTLTLTEAFF.

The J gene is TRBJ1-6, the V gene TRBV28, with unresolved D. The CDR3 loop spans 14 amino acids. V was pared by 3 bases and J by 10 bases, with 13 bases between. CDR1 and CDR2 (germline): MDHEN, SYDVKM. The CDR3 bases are TGTGCCAGCAGTTTGAGCGGAATGAAGTCACCCCTCCACTTT. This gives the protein CASSLSGMKSPLHF.

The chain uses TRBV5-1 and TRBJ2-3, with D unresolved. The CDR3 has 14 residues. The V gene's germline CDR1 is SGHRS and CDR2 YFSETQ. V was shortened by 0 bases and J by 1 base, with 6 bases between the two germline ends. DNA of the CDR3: TGCGCCAGCAGCTTGGAGAAGGGCACAGATACGCAGTATTTT. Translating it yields CASSLEKGTDTQYF.

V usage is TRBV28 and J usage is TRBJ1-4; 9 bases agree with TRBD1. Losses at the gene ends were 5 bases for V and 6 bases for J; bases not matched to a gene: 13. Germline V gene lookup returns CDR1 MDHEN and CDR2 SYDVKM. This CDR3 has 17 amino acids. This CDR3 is CASSPPKAGTGYEKLFF. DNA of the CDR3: TGTGCCAGCAGTCCGCCTAAAGCCGGGACAGGGTATGAAAAACTGTTTTTT.

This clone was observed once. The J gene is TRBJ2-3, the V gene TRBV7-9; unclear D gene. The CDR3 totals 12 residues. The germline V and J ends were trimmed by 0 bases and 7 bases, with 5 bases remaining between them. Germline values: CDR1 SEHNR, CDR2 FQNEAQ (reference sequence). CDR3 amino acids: CASSLAGNTQYF. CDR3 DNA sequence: TGTGCCAGCAGCTTAGCGGGGAATACGCAGTATTTT. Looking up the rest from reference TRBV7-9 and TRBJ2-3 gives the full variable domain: DTGVSQNPRHKITKRGQNVTFRCDPISEHNRLYWYRQTLGQGPEFLTYFQNEAQLEKSRLLSDRFSAERPKGSFSTLEIQRTEQGDSAMYLCASSLAGNTQYFGPGTRLTVL.

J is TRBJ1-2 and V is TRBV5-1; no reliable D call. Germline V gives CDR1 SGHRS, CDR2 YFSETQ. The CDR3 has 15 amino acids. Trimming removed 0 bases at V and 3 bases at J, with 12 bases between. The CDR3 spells CASSLGGSNDYGYTF. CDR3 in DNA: TGCGCCAGCAGCTTGGGCGGTAGTAACGACTATGGCTACACCTTC.